This TCR beta chain was captured in a study of OX40 agonist ivuxolimab in advanced cancers. Study summary: Averaging roughly 60 years in age, with a range of roughly 20 to 79, the cohort was 82.7% male.

The data were produced by immunoSEQ multiplex PCR, yet TCRdb's version contains in-frame clones alone and is incomplete. The sample has roughly 70,000 clones, around 84% seen once. Study-wide results and caveats: The authors did not determine the antigen specificity of the expanded peripheral T cells.

In germline, CDR1 is MNHNY, CDR2 SVGAGI (reference sequence). The trim removed 2 bases at V and 6 bases at J, leaving 3 bases unmatched. The CDR3 has 13 amino acids. Comment on this clone: Its antigen is not known.

The chain carries TRBV6-6 and TRBJ2-7; TRBD2 agrees at 8 bases. The source of this sequence is an adult with an advanced solid tumor such as melanoma, head and neck, liver or kidney cancer. This sample comprised CD4+ or CD8+ T cells sorted from blood, obtained in a trial of the OX40 agonist ivuxolimab. The CDR3 protein is CASSYQRETEQYF. CDR3 coding DNA: TGTGCCAGCAGTTACCAGCGGGAGACCGAGCAGTACTTC.